The entry that follows covers one T cell receptor (beta chain) sequence. The data were taken from a study of shared clonotypes between healthy human individuals. The method was immunoSEQ multiplex PCR; TCRdb's version includes in-frame clones alone and lacks a portion of them. The sample includes around 2.5 million clones, 93% of them seen just once. The CDR3 runs 16 residues. Trimming cost V 1 base and J 4 bases, with 16 bases left between them. CDR1 is MDHEN, CDR2 SYDVKM, per germline. The receptor's source is a man between 18 and 29 years old in good health. Some clones in this sample may be carry-over from other donors' samples. Sequenced input: naive CD4+ T cells from PBMCs. Specified subset: CD45RA+ positively selected. This rearrangement joins TRBV28 to TRBJ1-2; D gene unclear. The CDR3 loop is CASSLLPLVGSYGYTF. The DNA of the CDR3 is TGTGCCAGCAGTTTATTGCCTTTAGTGGGGTCCTATGGCTACACCTTC.